The T cell receptor (beta chain) described here comes from a study of blood T cell repertoires in COVID-19. The protocol was immunoSEQ multiplex PCR, while the TCRdb copy is restricted to in-frame clones and leaves out a portion. The table has thousands of clones, roughly 87% seen once. This TCR was recovered from a man aged 70-80 years with active COVID-19. The sequenced sample consisted of peripheral blood.

The CDR3 bases are TGTGCCAGCAGCTTGCGCCATCATGGTCCCGAGCAGTACTTC. As protein: CASSLRHHGPEQYF. This sequence joins TRBV7-9 and TRBJ2-7; the D is unclear. The CDR3 loop spans 14 amino acids. V was shortened by 3 bases and J by 6 bases, with 15 bases between the two germline ends. Germline CDR1 SEHNR, CDR2 FQNEAQ (reference sequence).